The 27 T cell receptor beta chains below were found in one sample sequenced in a study of Graves' ophthalmopathy and Graves' hyperthyroidism. The TCR beta CDR3 regions underwent amplification from RNA transcripts. HTBI-primed RT-PCR formed the first round, and a multiplex PCR formed the second. TCRdb re-derived calls from the multiplex PCR reads in MiXCR, one entry per CDR3 protein. The table has 620,000 or so distinct CDR3 sequences, 22% seen once. Specimen: peripheral blood. The receptors shown here come from a woman aged 18-29 years with stable Graves' hyperthyroidism. Some clones in this sample may be carry-over from other donors' samples.

This clonotype was counted at least ten times. The chain is built from TRBV28 and TRBJ2-5, with TRBD2 matching over 9 bases. V dropped 3 bases and J dropped 4; count of bases not matched to a gene: 9. The length of the CDR3 is 16 residues. Germline-derived CDR1 and CDR2 are MDHEN and SYDVKM. The CDR3 reads CASSFWDSGSGETQYF. CDR3 in DNA: TGTGCCAGCAGTTTTTGGGATAGCGGGAGTGGAGAGACCCAGTACTTC.

The chain carries TRBV6-2 or TRBV6-3 and TRBJ2-7; 11 nucleotides match TRBD2. The CDR3 has 18 residues. Germline CDR1 and CDR2: MNHEY and SVGEGT. V lost 2 bases and J lost 6; bases outside the gene matches: 15. As DNA, the CDR3 is TGTGCCAGCAGTTACCTAACAACCTTAGCGGGGGGGCCGAGCGAGCAGTACTTC. It codes for CASSYLTTLAGGPSEQYF.

As for this clonotype: This may be a read error: a much more frequent sequence differs by one nucleotide. CDR3 in DNA: TGTTCCAGCAGCTTACATGGTGGGGCCGGGGAGCTGTTTTTT. This codes for CSSSLHGGAGELFF. The chain joins TRBV11-2 to TRBJ2-2; no definite D call. The germline V gene has CDR1 SGHAT and CDR2 FQNNGV. The CDR3 covers 14 residues. The variable domain in full, completed from reference TRBV11-2 and TRBJ2-2, reads EAGVAQSPRYKIIEKRQSVAFWCNPISGHATLYWYQQILGQGPKLLIQFQNNGVVDDSQLPKDRFSAERLKGVDSTLKIQPAKLEDSAVYLCSSSLHGGAGELFFGEGSRLTVL.

V usage is TRBV10-2 and J usage is TRBJ1-2, with 7 positions matching TRBD1. V trimming: 4 bases; J trimming: 7 bases; junction bases outside the gene matches: 6. CDR1 WSHSY and CDR2 SAAADI come from the germline V gene. There are 13 residues in the CDR3. The CDR3 DNA follows: TGCGCCAGCAGTGGGGAGGGGGCTGGTGGCTACACCTTC. The encoded protein is CASSGEGAGGYTF.

The J gene is TRBJ2-5, the V gene TRBV7-2; D could derive from TRBD1 or TRBD2 (5 bases each). The CDR3 is 15 amino acids. In germline, CDR1 is SGHTA, CDR2 FQGNSA. The V end was cut by 5 bases, the J end by 5 bases, with 18 bases between. The CDR3 spells CASSTWGPQVETQYF. CDR3 nucleotide sequence: TGTGCCAGCAGCACCTGGGGACCCCAGGTGGAGACCCAGTACTTC.

This clonotype occurred many times. V and J are TRBV7-8 and TRBJ1-1; D is undetermined. The CDR3 has 16 amino acids. Germline CDR1 and CDR2: SGHVS and FQNEAQ. V was clipped by 5 bases and J by 10 bases, with 26 bases between them. The CDR3 sequence: CASSANGEEASSGAFF. In nucleotides, the CDR3 is TGTGCCAGCAGCGCCAACGGTGAAGAGGCGTCCTCGGGAGCTTTCTTT.

On this clonotype: The junction shows a germline mismatch at one end, possibly a read error. The chain uses TRBV12-3 or TRBV12-4 and TRBJ1-1; 7 positions match TRBD1. CDR3 length: 17 amino acids. The CDR3, as DNA: TGTGCCAGCAGTTTCTCCTGGACAGGTTTCACGAACACTGATGCTTTCTTT. This encodes CASSFSWTGFTNTDAFF.

This clonotype was counted ten times or more. This chain connects TRBV6-1 to TRBJ2-7; 7 nucleotides agree with TRBD2. The CDR3 loop spans 14 amino acids. After removal of 5 bases from V and 3 bases from J, the junction contained 7 bases not matched to a gene. CDR1 is MNHNS and CDR2 is SASEGT in the germline V gene. CDR3 in amino acids: CASSPGGEDYEQYF. The CDR3 region has the DNA TGTGCCAGCAGTCCTGGGGGGGAGGACTACGAGCAGTACTTC.

This clonotype was detected only a few times. V is TRBV6-1 and J is TRBJ1-5; the D gene is possibly TRBD1 (6 bases). CDR1 MNHNS and CDR2 SASEGT come from the germline V gene. Trimming removed 7 bases at V and 2 bases at J, with 12 bases between. This CDR3 comprises 14 residues. CDR3 sequence (DNA): TGTGCCAGCACTACGTGGGGGCGCAATCAGCCCCAGCATTTT. Its protein is CASTTWGRNQPQHF.

The chain's CDR3 is CASISAGTGVSYEQYF. CDR3 DNA sequence: TGTGCCAGCATTAGTGCCGGGACAGGGGTTTCCTACGAGCAGTACTTC. V gene TRBV28 combines with J gene TRBJ2-7; TRBD1 matches 10 bases. J gave up 1 base and V 7 bases, and 10 bases lay outside the gene matches. The CDR3 spans 16 residues. Germline CDR1 is MDHEN and CDR2 is SYDVKM.

In its sample, this clonotype was seen many times. The chain joins TRBV11-2 to TRBJ2-7, with D perhaps matching TRBD2 (6 bases). The V and J ends lost 3 bases and 7 bases respectively, with 13 bases between them. Germline V gene sequence: CDR1 SGHAT, CDR2 FQNNGV. The CDR3 is made up of 13 amino acids. CDR3 amino acids: CASSLGLGREQYF. CDR3 nucleotides: TGTGCCAGCAGCTTGGGACTCGGACGAGAGCAGTACTTC. The entire variable domain, with the rest obtained from reference TRBV11-2 and TRBJ2-7, is as follows: EAGVAQSPRYKIIEKRQSVAFWCNPISGHATLYWYQQILGQGPKLLIQFQNNGVVDDSQLPKDRFSAERLKGVDSTLKIQPAKLEDSAVYLCASSLGLGREQYFGPGTRLTVT.

This clonotype was seen repeatedly, ten times or more. The rearrangement links TRBV7-9 to TRBJ1-1; TRBD1 is a possible D gene (5 bases). Germline-derived CDR1 and CDR2 are SEHNR and FQNEAQ (reference sequence). With 1 base removed from V and 5 bases from J, the gap between germline ends came to 11 bases. The CDR3 sequence is 14 residues long. The CDR3, as DNA: TGTGCCAGCAGCTTAGTTGGGGCGATGACTGAAGCTTTCTTT. Translation gives CASSLVGAMTEAFF.

The chain combines TRBV6-1 with TRBJ1-1; perhaps TRBD1 as D (6 bases). CDR1 MNHNS and CDR2 SASEGT come from the germline V gene. The CDR3 runs 15 residues. CDR3 in DNA: TGTGGAAGCAACGGACAGAACCTCATGAACACTGAAGCTTTCTTT. Translation: CGSNGQNLMNTEAFF.

This clonotype was seen repeatedly, ten times or more. V and J are TRBV5-1 and TRBJ2-7, with 11 bases that match TRBD1. The germline V gene has CDR1 SGHRS and CDR2 YFSETQ. The CDR3 covers 16 residues. Trimming removed 0 bases from V and 3 bases from J; junction bases left unmatched: 5. CDR3 bases: TGCGCCAGCAGCTTGGTTGGACAGGGGGCCGGCTACGAGCAGTACTTC. The encoded protein is CASSLVGQGAGYEQYF.

This clonotype was detected many times. The genes are TRBV25-1 and TRBJ2-7, with TRBD2 matching over 13 bases. J was trimmed by 5 bases and V by 8 bases; bases with no gene match: 9. Germline values: CDR1 MGHDK, CDR2 SYGVNS. The CDR3 consists of 15 residues. The CDR3 is CASAQLAGGLNEQYF. The CDR3 bases are TGTGCCAGCGCTCAACTAGCGGGAGGGCTAAACGAGCAGTACTTC.

In this sample, this clonotype turned up a few times. The V call is TRBV6-1, the J call TRBJ2-3; D remains unclear. The CDR3 sequence is 14 residues long. Germline lookup yields CDR1 MNHNS and CDR2 SASEGT. Deletions cut 4 bases from V and 1 base from J, with 9 bases between. CDR3 bases: TGTGCCAGCAGTGGGAGTCAGGGCACAGATACGCAGTATTTT. Protein sequence: CASSGSQGTDTQYF.

The table lists this clonotype with many counts. The rearrangement uses TRBV28 and TRBJ1-1; no reliable D call. Per germline, CDR1 MDHEN and CDR2 SYDVKM. V dropped 7 bases and J dropped 7 bases, with 10 bases sitting between them. This CDR3 contains 11 residues. The CDR3 region is CASTQKGEAFF. CDR3 nucleotides: TGTGCCAGCACACAGAAGGGTGAAGCTTTCTTT. The whole variable domain, remainder taken from reference TRBV28 and TRBJ1-1, is DVKVTQSSRYLVKRTGEKVFLECVQDMDHENMFWYRQDPGLGLRLIYFSYDVKMKEKGDIPEGYSVSREKKERFSLILESASTNQTSMYLCASTQKGEAFFGQGTRLTVV.

The V gene is TRBV28, the J gene TRBJ1-1; D is ambiguous. Germline lookup yields CDR1 MDHEN and CDR2 SYDVKM. This CDR3 is built from 16 residues. V lost 3 bases and J lost 1, with 15 bases in between. CDR3 residues: CASSFPRREGNTEAFF. CDR3 sequence (DNA): TGTGCCAGCAGTTTCCCGAGGCGGGAGGGGAACACTGAAGCTTTCTTT.

The sample holds many counts of this clonotype. V is TRBV15 and J is TRBJ1-2, with TRBD1 matching 7 bases. The CDR3 totals 16 residues. V gave up 0 bases and J gave up 4 bases; unmatched junction bases: 8. Germline-derived CDR1 and CDR2 are LNHNV and YYDKDF (reference sequence). Here the CDR3 DNA reads TGTGCCACCAGCAGAGATAAGGGGGCGAATCCCTATGGCTACACCTTC. Residues: CATSRDKGANPYGYTF.

This clonotype has at least ten counts. The rearrangement links TRBV12-3 or TRBV12-4 to TRBJ2-7, with D unclear. The CDR3 consists of 14 residues. The V gene lost 3 bases and the J gene lost 3 bases, with 12 bases spanning the gap. CDR3 region: CASSFIRGYYEQYF. CDR3 bases: TGTGCCAGCAGTTTTATCCGAGGATACTACGAGCAGTACTTC.

This clonotype occurred a few times. The rearrangement uses TRBV29-1 and TRBJ1-2, with 7 positions matching TRBD1. The CDR3 contains 11 residues. Unmatched junction bases numbered 7, after V lost 6 bases and J lost 9 bases. Germline V gives CDR1 SQVTM, CDR2 ANQGSEA. In DNA form, the CDR3 reads TGCAGCGTGGGAGAGGACAGGAGCTACACCTTC. Translated, it gives CSVGEDRSYTF. The full variable domain, its missing parts supplied by reference TRBV29-1 and TRBJ1-2, is SAVISQKPSRDICQRGTSLTIQCQVDSQVTMMFWYRQQPGQSLTLIATANQGSEATYESGFVIDKFPISRPNLTFSTLTVSNMSPEDSSIYLCSVGEDRSYTFGSGTRLTVV.

The genes are TRBV20-1 and TRBJ1-3; unclear D gene. This CDR3 comprises 14 residues. The germline gives CDR1 DFQATT, CDR2 SNEGSKA (reference sequence). V was pared by 3 bases and J by 8 bases, with 17 bases between. In DNA, the CDR3 is TGCAGTGCTAGGGGCCAAGGGATCCGGGACACCATATATTTT. This translates into CSARGQGIRDTIYF.

This clonotype showed up many times. This chain connects TRBV4-2 to TRBJ2-5, with D possibly matching TRBD1 (6 bases). Trimming cost V 0 bases and J 4 bases, with 12 bases left between them. This CDR3 region has 15 residues. The germline gives CDR1 LGHNA, CDR2 YNFKEQ. The CDR3 reads CASSQDLGQRETQYF. Here the CDR3 DNA reads TGTGCCAGCAGCCAAGATCTTGGACAGCGAGAGACCCAGTACTTC.

This clonotype was detected a few times. J is TRBJ1-1 and V is TRBV29-1, with 7 bases identical to TRBD1. With 4 bases clipped from V and 5 bases from J, the junction kept 10 bases outside the gene matches. The CDR3 extends over 14 amino acids. Germline assignment: CDR1 SQVTM and CDR2 ANQGSEA. CDR3 sequence reads: CSVGPGGRRTEAFF. The CDR3 DNA reads TGCAGCGTTGGACCAGGGGGGAGGAGGACTGAAGCTTTCTTT.

This clonotype was seen repeatedly, ten times or more. The chain links TRBV9 to TRBJ1-5, with no clear D. The germline CDR1 and CDR2 sequences are SGDLS and YYNGEE. Trimming shortened V by 0 bases and J by 0 bases, and 7 bases separated the two germline ends. The CDR3 length is 15 residues. CDR3 DNA: TGTGCCAGCAGCGTAGAACCAAATAGCAATCAGCCCCAGCATTTT. Its protein product is CASSVEPNSNQPQHF.

This clonotype was seen many times. This sequence joins TRBV5-1 and TRBJ1-5, with a weak D call TRBD1 (5 bases). Trimming stripped 3 bases from V and 0 bases from J, with 13 bases between. The CDR3 contains 16 residues. Germline V lookup: CDR1 SGHRS, CDR2 YFSETQ. The CDR3: CASSWGPEGSNQPQHF. In DNA form, the CDR3 reads TGCGCCAGCAGCTGGGGCCCTGAGGGTAGCAATCAGCCCCAGCATTTT.

This clonotype was detected ten times or more. V gene TRBV3-1 combines with J gene TRBJ2-7; D possibly corresponds to TRBD2 (5 bases). Trimming cost V 4 bases and J 7 bases, with 11 bases left between them. Germline V lookup: CDR1 LGHDT, CDR2 YNNKEL (reference sequence). CDR3 length: 12 residues. The CDR3 coding sequence is TGTGCCAGCAGCCTCCTCCCGGGAGAGCAGTACTTC. This encodes CASSLLPGEQYF.